Listed below are T cell receptor beta chains from one sample, sequenced in a study of regulatory T cells in long-lasting Graves disease. TCRdb re-called the multiplex PCR reads through MiXCR, storing one row per CDR3 protein. Of 400,000 to 550,000 distinct CDR3 sequences listed, 16% were seen once; the top ten hold around 10%. These data also featured in a second study, about T cells in Graves' hyperthyroidism and ophthalmopathy.

Sequenced material: peripheral blood mononuclear cells (PBMCs), taken at new diagnosis, from a patient treated with antithyroid drugs. All receptors derive from a woman younger than 45 with Graves disease. Each CDR3 is given with its conserved first and last residue. Each record gives: J gene, V gene, clone size, D gene, CDR3 DNA, CDR3 protein. The D gene is left open where the match is weak. The size of a clone is reported for some rows only, either as once, few or many, or as a class for expanded clones.

j_gene: TRBJ1-5
v_gene: TRBV2
abundance: many
d_gene: NA
CDR3nt: TGTGCCAGCAGTGAACAAGGATCGGGTGTGGTTGCCCAGCATTTT
CDR3aa: CASSEQGSGVVAQHF

j_gene: TRBJ2-2
v_gene: TRBV20-1
abundance: many
d_gene: NA
CDR3nt: TGCAGTGTTAGGGACATCACGAACACCGGGGAGCTGTTTTTT
CDR3aa: CSVRDITNTGELFF

j_gene: TRBJ1-5
v_gene: TRBV6-1
abundance: NA
d_gene: NA
CDR3nt: TGTGCCAGCAGGAGGACAGCAAATAGCAATCAGCCCCAGCATTTT
CDR3aa: CASRRTANSNQPQHF

j_gene: TRBJ2-7
v_gene: TRBV20-1
abundance: many
d_gene: NA
CDR3nt: TGCAGTGCTCGGACTGCGTCCCCTAGTCCCGTCGTGGACGAGCAGTACTTC
CDR3aa: CSARTASPSPVVDEQYF

j_gene: TRBJ2-3
v_gene: TRBV6-2/TRBV6-3
abundance: many
d_gene: TRBD1
CDR3nt: TGTGCCAGCAGTGAAGCAACCGGGACAGGGAGCGCAGATACGCAGTATTTT
CDR3aa: CASSEATGTGSADTQYF

j_gene: TRBJ1-3
v_gene: TRBV6-1
abundance: few
d_gene: TRBD1
CDR3nt: TGTGCCAGCAGCGAAGTCAGGGGGCCAACTGGAAACACCATATATTTT
CDR3aa: CASSEVRGPTGNTIYF

j_gene: TRBJ1-5
v_gene: TRBV7-2
abundance: many
d_gene: NA
CDR3nt: TGTGCCAGCAGCCCCCCCTCCGCCGTCGATCAGCCCCAGCATTTT
CDR3aa: CASSPPSAVDQPQHF

j_gene: TRBJ2-7
v_gene: TRBV3-1
abundance: many
d_gene: TRBD2
CDR3nt: TGTGCCAGCAGCCCCCGGGGTAGCGGGAGCCTACGTACCTACGAGCAGTACTTC
CDR3aa: CASSPRGSGSLRTYEQYF

j_gene: TRBJ2-2
v_gene: TRBV9
abundance: NA
d_gene: TRBD2
CDR3nt: TGTGCCAGCAGCTCCGGACTAGGACGGAGTACCGGGGAGCTGTTTTTT
CDR3aa: CASSSGLGRSTGELFF

j_gene: TRBJ1-4
v_gene: TRBV28
abundance: NA
d_gene: NA
CDR3nt: TGTGCCAGCAATACCGGGGCCCCAGTTGCAACTAATGAAAAACTGTTTTTT
CDR3aa: CASNTGAPVATNEKLFF

j_gene: TRBJ1-1
v_gene: TRBV7-8
abundance: many
d_gene: NA
CDR3nt: TGTGCCAGCAGCCCGCACCAGAGCACTGAAGCTTTCTTT
CDR3aa: CASSPHQSTEAFF

j_gene: TRBJ2-3
v_gene: TRBV7-2
abundance: few
d_gene: TRBD2
CDR3nt: TGTGCCAGCAGCTTAATGCGTCCAGCGGGAGTGAACACAGATACGCAGTATTTT
CDR3aa: CASSLMRPAGVNTDTQYF

j_gene: TRBJ2-3
v_gene: TRBV2
abundance: many
d_gene: NA
CDR3nt: TGTGCCAGCAGTGAACAACCCAGGGATACGCAGTATTTT
CDR3aa: CASSEQPRDTQYF

j_gene: TRBJ2-3
v_gene: TRBV7-3
abundance: many
d_gene: NA
CDR3nt: TGTGCCAGCAGCCGGGGACGCACAGATACGCAGTATTTT
CDR3aa: CASSRGRTDTQYF

j_gene: TRBJ2-1
v_gene: TRBV11-2
abundance: many
d_gene: TRBD2
CDR3nt: TGTGCCAGCAGCCCGTCGGGACTAGCGGGAGAGGGCGAGCAGTTCTTC
CDR3aa: CASSPSGLAGEGEQFF

j_gene: TRBJ2-5
v_gene: TRBV28
abundance: many
d_gene: TRBD2
CDR3nt: TGTGCCAGCAGTTCTAGCGGGAGGGGTTCAGGGACCCAGTACTTC
CDR3aa: CASSSSGRGSGTQYF

j_gene: TRBJ1-5
v_gene: TRBV7-2
abundance: many
d_gene: NA
CDR3nt: TGTGCCAGCAGCTTAAGGCCGAACAGGGATCAGCCCCAGCATTTT
CDR3aa: CASSLRPNRDQPQHF

j_gene: TRBJ2-5
v_gene: TRBV6-9
abundance: NA
d_gene: TRBD2
CDR3nt: TGTGCCAGCAGTTATACCGGACTAGTTGGAGAGACCCAGTACTTC
CDR3aa: CASSYTGLVGETQYF

j_gene: TRBJ2-1
v_gene: TRBV27
abundance: many
d_gene: TRBD2
CDR3nt: TGTGCCAGCAGTTTATGGTTTGCGGGAGGGGCCTACAATGAGCAGTTCTTC
CDR3aa: CASSLWFAGGAYNEQFF

j_gene: TRBJ2-7
v_gene: TRBV20-1
abundance: NA
d_gene: NA
CDR3nt: TGCAGTGCCGCAGCATCCTCCGCCTACGAGCAGTACTTC
CDR3aa: CSAAASSAYEQYF

j_gene: TRBJ1-5
v_gene: TRBV19
abundance: few
d_gene: NA
CDR3nt: TGTGCCAGTACTCTCGGGCGGGCCAATCAGCCCCAGCATTTT
CDR3aa: CASTLGRANQPQHF

j_gene: TRBJ2-1
v_gene: TRBV20-1
abundance: NA
d_gene: TRBD2
CDR3nt: TGCAGTGCGATAGCGGGAGAGCCGTACAATGAGCAGTTCTTC
CDR3aa: CSAIAGEPYNEQFF

j_gene: TRBJ2-7
v_gene: TRBV5-1
abundance: many
d_gene: NA
CDR3nt: TGTGCCAGCAGCTTCGGGGCCTACGAGCAGTACTTC
CDR3aa: CASSFGAYEQYF